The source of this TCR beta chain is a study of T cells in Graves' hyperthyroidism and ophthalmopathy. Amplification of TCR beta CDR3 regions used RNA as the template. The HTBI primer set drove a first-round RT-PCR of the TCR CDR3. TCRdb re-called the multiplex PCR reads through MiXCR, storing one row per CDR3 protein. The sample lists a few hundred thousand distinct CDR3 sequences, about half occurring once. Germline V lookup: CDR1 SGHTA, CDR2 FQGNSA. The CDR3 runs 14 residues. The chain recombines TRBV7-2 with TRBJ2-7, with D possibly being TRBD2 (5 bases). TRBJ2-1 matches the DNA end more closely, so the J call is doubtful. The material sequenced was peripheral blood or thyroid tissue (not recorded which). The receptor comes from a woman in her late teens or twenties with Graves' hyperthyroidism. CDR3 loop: CASSLPGRVDEQFF. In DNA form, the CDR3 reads TGTGCCAGCAGCCTCCCGGGAAGGGTGGATGAGCAGTTCTTC.